This entry lists 10 T cell receptor beta chains sequenced from one sample in a study of shared clonotypes between healthy human individuals. Method: immunoSEQ multiplex PCR; TCRdb's copy keeps in-frame clones and lacks some. The sample includes approximately 1.9 million clones, 93% of them seen just once. Naive CD8 cells lacked CD45RO and underwent positive selection for CCR7, leaving out terminally differentiated effector memory CD45RA+ cells. The specimen sequenced was naive CD8+ T cells from PBMCs. These receptor sequences come from a man younger than 35 in good health. Some clones in this sample may be carry-over from other donors' samples.

The V gene is TRBV27, the J gene TRBJ2-1; 7 bases agree with TRBD2. Germline CDR1 MNHEY, CDR2 SMNVEV (reference sequence). J gave up 6 bases and V 4 bases, and 6 bases lay outside the gene matches. The CDR3 has 14 residues. CDR3 region: CASSYLGGGNEQFF. CDR3 bases: TGTGCCAGCAGTTACCTGGGCGGGGGCAATGAGCAGTTCTTC.

The chain carries TRBV15 and TRBJ1-4; a possible D gene is TRBD1 (6 bases). Germline CDR1 is LNHNV and CDR2 is YYDKDF (reference sequence). Trimming left V 0 bases short and J 8 bases short, with 13 bases between. CDR3 length equals 15 residues. In nucleotides, the CDR3 is TGTGCCACCAGCAGAGATTCGGGTAGGGGGGAAAAACTGTTTTTT. Its translation: CATSRDSGRGEKLFF.

The rearrangement uses TRBV28 and TRBJ2-1, with a tentative D call TRBD2 (6 bases). The CDR3 contains 14 residues. Trimming took off 8 bases at V and 0 bases at J, with 11 bases between the two ends. Per the germline V gene, CDR1 is MDHEN and CDR2 is SYDVKM. Here the CDR3 reads CASGTSSSYNEQFF. The CDR3 region has the DNA TGTGCCAGCGGTACTAGCAGCTCCTACAATGAGCAGTTCTTC.

This chain connects TRBV28 to TRBJ2-5; 7 bases align to TRBD2. There are 15 residues in the CDR3. Germline CDR1 reads MDHEN; CDR2 reads SYDVKM. The V segment lost 7 bases and the J segment 4 bases; nucleotides outside the gene matches: 12. The CDR3 region is CASTPWAGAPETQYF. The CDR3 nucleotides read TGTGCCAGCACCCCTTGGGCGGGAGCCCCAGAGACCCAGTACTTC.

The rearrangement uses TRBV19 and TRBJ2-7; 9 positions match TRBD1. Germline loops: CDR1 LNHDA, CDR2 SQIVND (reference sequence). Trimming removed 3 bases from V and 3 bases from J; junction bases left unmatched: 3. The CDR3 has 14 residues. Here the CDR3 reads CASSMRTGDYEQYF. The CDR3 region has the DNA TGTGCCAGTAGTATGCGGACAGGGGACTACGAGCAGTACTTC.

The V and J genes are TRBV28 and TRBJ1-4, with TRBD1 matching 7 bases. Trimming removed 1 base from V and 6 bases from J; junction bases left unmatched: 5. CDR1 and CDR2 (germline): MDHEN, SYDVKM. CDR3 length: 15 residues. DNA for the CDR3: TGTGCCAGCAGTTTATTGGAGGGGGCGCATGAAAAACTGTTTTTT. Translation gives CASSLLEGAHEKLFF.

The chain links TRBV2 to TRBJ1-2; the D is unclear. CDR1 SNHLY and CDR2 FYNNEI come from the germline V gene. This CDR3 contains 14 residues. The V and J ends lost 9 bases and 0 bases respectively, with 14 bases between them. The DNA for the CDR3 is TGTGCCAGGCAATTGGGCAGAGCTAACTATGGCTACACCTTC. This translates into CARQLGRANYGYTF.

The gene calls are TRBV15 and TRBJ2-2; a weak D match, TRBD2 (5 bases). V lost 5 bases, J lost 6 bases, and 13 bases lay in between. CDR1 LNHNV and CDR2 YYDKDF come from the germline V gene (reference sequence). There are 14 residues in the CDR3. The CDR3 region has the DNA TGTGCCACCAGCCCCCCACTAGGACCCGGGGAGCTGTTTTTT. Protein sequence: CATSPPLGPGELFF.

The genes are TRBV5-1 and TRBJ2-7, with D possibly being TRBD2 (7 bases). Per the germline V gene, CDR1 is SGHRS and CDR2 is YFSETQ. V lost 0 bases and J 4 bases, leaving 23 bases between the germline ends. The CDR3 covers 18 residues. CDR3 in amino acids: CASSLVAGATLGIYEQYF. CDR3 nucleotides: TGCGCCAGCAGCTTGGTTGCGGGGGCAACCTTGGGAATTTACGAGCAGTACTTC.

CDR3 protein: CASSLPSRDNEQFF. CDR3 bases: TGTGCCAGCAGCTTACCATCGCGGGACAATGAGCAGTTCTTC. The chain joins TRBV13 to TRBJ2-1, with D perhaps matching TRBD2 (5 bases). The CDR3 is made up of 14 amino acids. The germline V gene encodes CDR1 PRHDT and CDR2 FYEKMQ (reference sequence). The germline V and J ends were trimmed by 2 bases and 5 bases, with 10 bases remaining between them.